These 28 T cell receptor beta chains came from one sample sequenced in a study of blood T cell repertoires in COVID-19 (dated by TCRdb to the early 2020s). To prepare the library, the immunoSEQ multiplex PCR assay was applied. Not all clones reach the TCRdb copy of this immuneACCESS table, which keeps in-frame sequences only. Checked studies attribute under half of the gap to unresolved V genes and leave the rest unexplained. The sample has roughly 150,000 clones on record, approximately 82% of them singletons. Approximately 9.7% of the sample comes from the top ten. Sample: peripheral blood. The receptors were gathered from a woman between 50 and 59 years old with acute or convalescent COVID-19.

The rearrangement links TRBV6-6 to TRBJ1-5; 11 nucleotides agree with TRBD1. Germline-derived CDR1 and CDR2 are MNHNY and SVGAGI (reference sequence). The CDR3 is 15 residues long. V lost 6 bases to trimming and J lost 6 bases; unmatched junction nucleotides: 7. The CDR3 loop reads CASRSGQGEVQPQHF. The DNA of the CDR3 is TGTGCCAGCAGGTCGGGACAGGGGGAGGTTCAGCCCCAGCATTTT.

J is TRBJ2-1 and V is TRBV30; TRBD1 might be the D (6 bases). The CDR3 consists of 14 residues. V lost 3 bases and J lost 7, with 16 bases in between. CDR1 GTSNPN and CDR2 SVGIG come from the germline V gene (reference sequence). CDR3 sequence reads: CAWSLGSTGNEQFF. CDR3 sequence (DNA): TGTGCCTGGAGCCTCGGCTCCACAGGGAATGAGCAGTTCTTC.

The chain is built from TRBV9 and TRBJ1-2; possible D gene TRBD1, 5 bases. The V end lost 4 bases, the J end lost 2 bases, and 15 bases lay between the germline ends. This CDR3 comprises 15 residues. CDR1 and CDR2 (germline): SGDLS, YYNGEE. The CDR3 DNA reads as TGTGCCAGCAGCAAAGGGGTAGATGGGAACTATGGCTACACCTTC. Its translation: CASSKGVDGNYGYTF. The entire variable domain, with the rest obtained from reference TRBV9 and TRBJ1-2, is as follows: DSGVTQTPKHLITATGQRVTLRCSPRSGDLSVYWYQQSLDQGLQFLIQYYNGEERAKGNILERFSAQQFPDLHSELNLSSLELGDSALYFCASSKGVDGNYGYTFGSGTRLTVV.

V and J are TRBV2 and TRBJ1-1; maybe TRBD1 (5 bases). CDR1 and CDR2 from the germline V gene are SNHLY and FYNNEI. The CDR3 spans 16 residues. The V end was cut by 2 bases, the J end by 7 bases, with 20 bases between. CDR3 in amino acids: CASSERGPDLGYEAFF. The CDR3, as DNA: TGTGCCAGCAGTGAAAGGGGCCCAGATCTAGGATATGAAGCTTTCTTT.

Here the CDR3 reads CASSLAQGEAFF. In DNA, the CDR3 is TGTGCCAGCAGTTTAGCTCAGGGGGAGGCTTTCTTT. V is TRBV12-3 or TRBV12-4 and J is TRBJ1-1; 7 bases match TRBD1. The CDR3 consists of 12 residues. V gave up 0 bases and J gave up 11 bases; unmatched junction bases: 3.

The DNA for the CDR3 is TGTGCCAGCAGTTTACCGGTTAGCAATCAGCCCCAGCATTTT. Amino acid sequence: CASSLPVSNQPQHF. The rearrangement joins TRBV28 to TRBJ1-5; D gene ambiguous. The V gene lost 2 bases and the J gene lost 0 bases, with 5 bases spanning the gap. There are 14 residues in the CDR3. CDR1 is MDHEN, CDR2 SYDVKM, per germline.

The V call is TRBV19, the J call TRBJ2-5, with a possible D match to TRBD1 (6 bases). The CDR3 contains 13 residues. The V and J ends lost 4 bases and 5 bases respectively, with 11 bases between them. Germline CDR1 LNHDA, CDR2 SQIVND (reference sequence). The CDR3 bases are TGTGCCAGTAGTAGAACAGGGTACGAGACCCAGTACTTC. This translates into CASSRTGYETQYF.

The chain carries TRBV6-5 and TRBJ1-4; D is possibly TRBD1 (6 bases). Germline V CDR1 and CDR2: MNHEY, SVGAGI. The CDR3 sequence is 15 residues long. The V end was cut by 5 bases, the J end by 3 bases, with 13 bases between. The chain's CDR3 is CASSRTGTSNEKLFF. The CDR3 nucleotides are TGTGCCAGCAGTCGAACAGGGACATCTAATGAAAAACTGTTTTTT.

V gene TRBV20-1 combines with J gene TRBJ2-1, with 8 nucleotides matching TRBD1. Looked up from germline, CDR1 is DFQATT and CDR2 is SNEGSKA (reference sequence). V was pared by 3 bases and J by 7 bases, with 11 bases of the junction left unmatched. There are 15 residues in the CDR3. CDR3 region: CSASVWAGGQNEQFF. As DNA, the CDR3 is TGCAGTGCTAGTGTCTGGGCAGGGGGCCAGAATGAGCAGTTCTTC.

This CDR3 reads CASSLEGAFDYGYTF. CDR3 bases: TGTGCCAGCAGCTTAGAGGGGGCGTTTGACTATGGCTACACCTTC. The rearrangement links TRBV7-2 to TRBJ1-2; 7 nucleotides line up with TRBD1. The CDR3 is 15 amino acids. CDR1 SGHTA and CDR2 FQGNSA come from the germline V gene. The trim removed 1 base at V and 3 bases at J, leaving 5 bases unmatched.

The rearrangement links TRBV5-1 to TRBJ2-1; the match to TRBD2 covers 10 bases. Germline V CDR1 and CDR2: SGHRS, YFSETQ. CDR3 length equals 15 residues. Unmatched junction bases numbered 8, after V lost 3 bases and J lost 8 bases. The CDR3 coding sequence is TGCGCCAGCAGCTCCCTAGCGGGGGCACTGGATGAGCAGTTCTTC. This translates into CASSSLAGALDEQFF.

The chain carries TRBV21-1 and TRBJ1-2; the D segment call TRBD1 is taken from the table without a DNA check. TRBV21-1 is a recognized pseudogene. The CDR3 consists of 17 residues. The CDR3, as DNA: TGTGCCAGCAGCAAAAAGGAGGGCCGGGACAGGGCCTATGGCTACACCTTC. It yields the protein CASSKKEGRDRAYGYTF.

The chain uses TRBV4-1 and TRBJ1-2; D unclear. In germline, CDR1 is MGHRA, CDR2 YSYEKL. CDR3 length: 14 residues. Deletions cut 4 bases from V and 5 bases from J, with 14 bases between. CDR3 bases: TGCGCCAGCAGCCCGTCTCAACTAAATTATGGCTACACCTTC. The encoded protein is CASSPSQLNYGYTF.

This chain joins TRBV4-3 and TRBJ2-5; 8 nucleotides align to TRBD2. With V trimmed by 1 base and J by 4 bases, 11 bases remained unmatched. The CDR3 is made up of 17 amino acids. Germline lookup yields CDR1 LGHNA and CDR2 YSLEER. CDR3 bases: TGCGCCAGCAGCCAAGCCCTCGGGGGGGTAGGAGGAGAGACCCAGTACTTC. Translated: CASSQALGGVGGETQYF.

CDR3 nucleotide sequence: TGTGCCAGCATAGGGACAGCCACAGATACGCAGTATTTT. Its protein is CASIGTATDTQYF. V and J are TRBV27 and TRBJ2-3, with 7 bases aligning to TRBD1. The CDR3 runs 13 residues. Germline CDR1 and CDR2: MNHEY and SMNVEV (reference sequence). V lost 7 bases to trimming and J lost 2 bases; unmatched junction nucleotides: 3.

The chain has TRBV7-2 and TRBJ2-1; 9 nucleotides line up with TRBD2. Germline lookup yields CDR1 SGHTA and CDR2 FQGNSA. J was trimmed by 6 bases and V by 5 bases; bases with no gene match: 11. The CDR3 has 16 amino acids. This CDR3 reads CASSPPLAGQANEQFF. The DNA of the CDR3 is TGTGCCAGCAGCCCGCCTCTAGCGGGACAAGCCAATGAGCAGTTCTTC.

V and J are TRBV7-2 and TRBJ1-1; no clear D. Germline CDR1 and CDR2: SGHTA and FQGNSA. The CDR3 is 15 amino acids. Trimming removed 0 bases from V and 1 base from J, with 9 bases in between. The CDR3 nucleotides are TGTGCCAGCAGCTTAGCTTTGACACAGAACACTGAAGCTTTCTTT. Protein: CASSLALTQNTEAFF.

This rearrangement joins TRBV2 to TRBJ2-3; a weak D match, TRBD1 (6 bases). Germline V gene data show CDR1 as SNHLY and CDR2 as FYNNEI. V was trimmed by 8 bases and J by 0 bases, leaving 15 bases between them. The CDR3 length is 15 residues. CDR3 protein: CASPHRTASTDTQYF. CDR3 sequence (DNA): TGTGCCAGCCCTCATCGGACAGCTAGCACAGATACGCAGTATTTT.

The chain has TRBV7-9 and TRBJ2-2, with 9 bases that match TRBD1. The CDR3 has 13 residues. Looked up from germline, CDR1 is SEHNR and CDR2 is FQNEAQ (reference sequence). J lost 6 bases, V lost 5 bases, and 1 base had no gene match. The CDR3 loop is CASSRQGAGELFF. For the CDR3, the DNA is TGTGCCAGCAGCCGACAGGGGGCCGGGGAGCTGTTTTTT.

The CDR3 region is CASSLQGQGGGELFF. The CDR3, as DNA: TGTGCCAGCAGTCTCCAGGGACAGGGTGGCGGGGAGCTGTTTTTT. The J gene is TRBJ2-2, the V gene TRBV11-2; 9 bases align to TRBD1. Germline assignment: CDR1 SGHAT and CDR2 FQNNGV. There are 15 residues in the CDR3. The ends lost 6 bases at V and 7 bases at J; junction bases unmatched: 9.

The chain combines TRBV27 with TRBJ2-7; 8 positions agree with TRBD2. The CDR3 is made up of 15 amino acids. Looked up from germline, CDR1 is MNHEY and CDR2 is SMNVEV (reference sequence). Trimming removed 5 bases from V and 2 bases from J; junction bases left unmatched: 8. CDR3 bases: TGTGCCAGCAGTCCACTAGCGGATCTAACCTACGAGCAGTACTTC. Translating gives CASSPLADLTYEQYF.

The chain uses TRBV7-9 and TRBJ2-1; perhaps TRBD2 as D (7 bases). The CDR3 consists of 12 residues. CDR1 SEHNR and CDR2 FQNEAQ come from the germline V gene (reference sequence). Between the trimmed V and J ends, which lost 8 bases and 14 bases, there was a span of 19 bases. This chain's CDR3 is CASAEARGREFF. The CDR3 nucleotides are TGTGCCAGCGCCGAGGCTAGGGGGAGGGAGTTCTTC. Looking up the rest from reference TRBV7-9 and TRBJ2-1 gives the full variable domain: DTGVSQNPRHKITKRGQNVTFRCDPISEHNRLYWYRQTLGQGPEFLTYFQNEAQLEKSRLLSDRFSAERPKGSFSTLEIQRTEQGDSAMYLCASAEARGREFFGPGTRLTVL.

The gene calls are TRBV10-3 and TRBJ1-1; 10 nucleotides agree with TRBD1. There are 15 residues in the CDR3. The germline V gene encodes CDR1 ENHRY and CDR2 SYGVKD. Trimming at V came to 3 bases and at J to 2 bases, leaving 3 bases not matched to a gene. CDR3 region: CAISDRQGANTEAFF. CDR3 nucleotide sequence: TGTGCCATCAGTGACCGACAGGGGGCTAACACTGAAGCTTTCTTT.

The table lists this clone with a few counts. The chain is built from TRBV5-6 and TRBJ2-7; TRBD2 agrees at 11 bases. The V segment lost 4 bases and the J segment 2 bases; nucleotides outside the gene matches: 5. The V gene's germline CDR1 is SGHDT and CDR2 YYEEEE. This CDR3 is built from 15 residues. CDR3 in amino acids: CASSDGTSGAYEQYF. Here the CDR3 DNA reads TGTGCCAGCAGCGACGGGACTAGCGGTGCCTACGAGCAGTACTTC. Looking up the rest from reference TRBV5-6 and TRBJ2-7 gives the full variable domain: DAGVTQSPTHLIKTRGQQVTLRCSPKSGHDTVSWYQQALGQGPQFIFQYYEEEERQRGNFPDRFSGHQFPNYSSELNVNALLLGDSALYLCASSDGTSGAYEQYFGPGTRLTVT.

The chain couples TRBV5-1 to TRBJ1-4; D is possibly TRBD1 (6 bases). The germline V gene encodes CDR1 SGHRS and CDR2 YFSETQ. V lost 0 bases and J 8 bases, leaving 17 bases between the germline ends. This CDR3 has 16 residues. The CDR3 sequence: CASSLGSLQGREKLFF. The CDR3 DNA is TGCGCCAGCAGCTTGGGGTCCCTGCAGGGGAGAGAAAAACTGTTTTTT.

This clone was counted once. This chain links TRBV11-2 with TRBJ1-2; unclear D gene. Germline V CDR1 and CDR2: SGHAT, FQNNGV. Trimming shortened V by 4 bases and J by 5 bases, and 11 bases separated the two germline ends. The CDR3 is made up of 13 amino acids. In DNA, the CDR3 is TGTGCCAGCAGCTCAAGCGAGCGATATGGCTACACCTTC. Protein: CASSSSERYGYTF.

This sequence joins TRBV18 and TRBJ1-1, with TRBD1 matching 8 bases. CDR3 length: 14 amino acids. J was trimmed by 8 bases and V by 5 bases; bases with no gene match: 10. Germline loops: CDR1 KGHSH, CDR2 LQKENI. CDR3 loop: CASSANPGQEEAFF. For the CDR3, the DNA is TGTGCCAGCTCAGCGAACCCGGGACAGGAGGAAGCTTTCTTT.

The V and J genes are TRBV10-1 and TRBJ2-7; possibly TRBD2 for D (6 bases). The germline CDR1 and CDR2 sequences are WNHNN and SYGVQD (reference sequence). V was pared by 0 bases and J by 1 base, with 13 bases between. This CDR3 is built from 16 residues. DNA for the CDR3: TGCGCCAGCAGTGAGTCGAGTCTAGCGTGGTCCTACGAGCAGTACTTC. The encoded protein is CASSESSLAWSYEQYF.